Here is one TCR beta chain with its context. Its antigen is still unknown. It has no much larger one-base neighbor in the sample; base qualities were not kept. From the cysteine up to the phenylalanine, the CDR3 has a length of 15 residues. Only the CDR3 region is kept as DNA, spanning 45 bases read in frame from base 1. Here V drops 2 bases and J drops 6 bases, and the junction holds 5 bases not matched to any gene. Reading the germline V gene (reference sequence) gives CDR1 SEHNR and CDR2 FQNEAQ. This sample stems from a study of blood T cell repertoires in COVID-19 (TCRdb year 2020). Some background on the complete study: Collaborator samples came from the United States, Italy and Spain and covered acute and convalescent phases of COVID-19. The samples were drawn from two sources: the first 160 participants of the ongoing ImmuneRACE study, and 1,254 subjects contributed by 6 global collaborators. Sample metadata almost always included a de-identified subject ID, COVID-19 status, age in years and sex. The material from the prospective study consisted of cDNA or gDNA derived from T cells, B-cell-depleted T cells, or PBMCs. Where available, HLA class I and class II types were taken from metadata supplied by the sample provider and were not determined by assay-based typing. The repertoires were released in a freely available public database meant as a resource for research on the immune response to SARS-CoV-2. The dataset comprised deeply sampled blood TCRbeta repertoires from subjects exposed to, actively infected with, or recovered from COVID-19. Points the paper makes about the study in general: Clinical and demographic metadata were provided uncurated, with the amount varying by source and participant.

TCRbeta CDR3 regions were amplified from genomic DNA by means of the immunoSEQ Assay, a bias-controlled multiplex PCR. The authors' pipeline ran thus. Nucleated cell counts per sample were estimated from amplification of reference gene primers within the assay. To quantify the absolute abundance of each unique TCRbeta CDR3 rearrangement, sequence reads were collapsed and filtered. For each sample, productive Simpson clonality was calculated as the square root of Simpson's diversity index across productive rearrangements. Drawn from immuneACCESS, this table holds only the in-frame rearrangements with V and J called that TCRdb kept. Clones are partly lost; checked studies trace under half to an unresolved V gene and leave the rest unexplained. That table furnishes V, J and clone size, whereas the DNA furnished D and trimming. Within this sample are approximately 210,000 clones, with roughly 80% of them counted one time only. Of the sample, approximately 5% is held by the ten largest clones.

The collaborating institutions used their own protocols to collect whole blood in K2EDTA tubes. Collaborator samples were shipped for TCRbeta analysis as frozen whole blood, isolated PBMCs, or DNA extracted from either sample type. The chain was built from TRBV7-9 and TRBJ2-1; 9 central bases correspond to TRBD2. The sequencing sample was made of peripheral blood. The receptor was derived from a human donor in a cohort sampled during active COVID-19. For the CDR3, the sequence is CASSLTGLASNEQFF. DNA sequence: TGTGCCAGCAGCTTAACCGGACTAGCGTCCAATGAGCAGTTCTTC.